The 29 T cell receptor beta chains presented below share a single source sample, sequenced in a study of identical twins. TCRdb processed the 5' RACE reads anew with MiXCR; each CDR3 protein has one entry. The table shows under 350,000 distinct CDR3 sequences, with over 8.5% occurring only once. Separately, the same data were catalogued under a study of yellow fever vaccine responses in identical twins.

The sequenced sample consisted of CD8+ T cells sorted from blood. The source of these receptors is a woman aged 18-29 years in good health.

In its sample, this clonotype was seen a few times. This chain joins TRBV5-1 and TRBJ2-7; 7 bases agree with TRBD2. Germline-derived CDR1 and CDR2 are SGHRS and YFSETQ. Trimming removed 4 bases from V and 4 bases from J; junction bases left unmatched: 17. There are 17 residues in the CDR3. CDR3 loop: CASSPPDLVGGGYEQYF. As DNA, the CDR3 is TGCGCCAGCAGCCCGCCCGATCTAGTTGGCGGGGGATACGAGCAGTACTTC.

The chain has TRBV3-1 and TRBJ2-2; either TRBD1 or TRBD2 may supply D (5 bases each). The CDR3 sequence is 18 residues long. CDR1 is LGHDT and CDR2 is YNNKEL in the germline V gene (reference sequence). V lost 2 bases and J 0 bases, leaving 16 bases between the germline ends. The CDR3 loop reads CASSQYRGRSANTGELFF. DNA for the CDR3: TGTGCCAGCAGCCAATATAGGGGACGATCCGCGAACACCGGGGAGCTGTTTTTT.

CDR3 in amino acids: CASLGRSTDTQYF. The CDR3 DNA is TGTGCCAGTTTGGGACGGAGCACAGATACGCAGTATTTT. The J gene is TRBJ2-3, the V gene TRBV7-9; possibly TRBD1 or TRBD2 for D (5 bases each). Germline V gene lookup returns CDR1 SEHNR and CDR2 FQNEAQ (reference sequence). CDR3 length: 13 residues. Trimming took 9 bases from V and 0 from J, leaving 10 bases between them.

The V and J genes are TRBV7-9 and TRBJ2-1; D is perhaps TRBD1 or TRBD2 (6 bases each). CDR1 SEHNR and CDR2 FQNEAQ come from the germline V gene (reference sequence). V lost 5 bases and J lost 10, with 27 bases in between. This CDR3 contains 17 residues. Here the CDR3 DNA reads TGTGCCAGCAGCCCACGGAACAGGGTGAGGGGGGAATGGGAGCAGTTCTTC. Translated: CASSPRNRVRGEWEQFF.

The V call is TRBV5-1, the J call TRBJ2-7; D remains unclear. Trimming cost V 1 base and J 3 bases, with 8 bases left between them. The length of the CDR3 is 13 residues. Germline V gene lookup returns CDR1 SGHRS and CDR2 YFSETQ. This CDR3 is CASSLLSGYEQYF. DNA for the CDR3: TGCGCCAGCAGCTTGCTTTCGGGCTACGAGCAGTACTTC.

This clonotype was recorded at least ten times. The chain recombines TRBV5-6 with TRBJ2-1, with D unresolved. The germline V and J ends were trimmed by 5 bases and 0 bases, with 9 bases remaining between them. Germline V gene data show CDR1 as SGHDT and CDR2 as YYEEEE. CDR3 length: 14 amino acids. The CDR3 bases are TGTGCCAGCAGTGACCTATACTCCTACAATGAGCAGTTCTTC. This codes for CASSDLYSYNEQFF.

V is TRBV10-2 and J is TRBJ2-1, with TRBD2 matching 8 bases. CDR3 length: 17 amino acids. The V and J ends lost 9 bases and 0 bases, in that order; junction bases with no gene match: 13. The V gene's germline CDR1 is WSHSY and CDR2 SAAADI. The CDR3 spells CASLRLAQTFSYNEQFF. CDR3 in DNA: TGCGCCAGTCTACGACTAGCGCAGACTTTCTCCTACAATGAGCAGTTCTTC.

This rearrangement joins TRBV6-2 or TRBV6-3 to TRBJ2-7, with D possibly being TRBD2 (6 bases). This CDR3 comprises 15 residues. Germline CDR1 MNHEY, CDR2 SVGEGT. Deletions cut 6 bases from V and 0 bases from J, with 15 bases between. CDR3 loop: CASSWDLLSSYEQYF. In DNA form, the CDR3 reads TGTGCCAGCAGCTGGGACTTACTTAGCTCCTACGAGCAGTACTTC.

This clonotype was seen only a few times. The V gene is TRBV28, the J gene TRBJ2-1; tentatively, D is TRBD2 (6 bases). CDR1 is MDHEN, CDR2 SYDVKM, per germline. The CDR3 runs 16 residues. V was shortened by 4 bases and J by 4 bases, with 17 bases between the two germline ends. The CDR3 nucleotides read TGTGCCAGCAGTTATCTTCTAGCGCCTTTATACAATGAGCAGTTCTTC. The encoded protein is CASSYLLAPLYNEQFF. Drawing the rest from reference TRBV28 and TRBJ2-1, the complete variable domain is DVKVTQSSRYLVKRTGEKVFLECVQDMDHENMFWYRQDPGLGLRLIYFSYDVKMKEKGDIPEGYSVSREKKERFSLILESASTNQTSMYLCASSYLLAPLYNEQFFGPGTRLTVL.

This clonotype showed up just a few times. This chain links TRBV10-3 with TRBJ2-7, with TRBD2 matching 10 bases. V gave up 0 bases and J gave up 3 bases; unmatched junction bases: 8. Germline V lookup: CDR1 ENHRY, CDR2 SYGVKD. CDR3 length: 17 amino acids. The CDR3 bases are TGTGCCATCAGTGAGTCTGCGGTCGCTAGCGGGGGCTACGAGCAGTACTTC. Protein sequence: CAISESAVASGGYEQYF.

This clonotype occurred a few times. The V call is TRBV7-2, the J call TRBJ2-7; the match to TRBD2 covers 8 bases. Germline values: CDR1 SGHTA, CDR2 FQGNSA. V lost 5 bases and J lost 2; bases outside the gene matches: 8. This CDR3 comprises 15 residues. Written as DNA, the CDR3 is TGTGCCAGCAGCCCTATAGCGGGGATTACCTACGAGCAGTACTTC. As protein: CASSPIAGITYEQYF.

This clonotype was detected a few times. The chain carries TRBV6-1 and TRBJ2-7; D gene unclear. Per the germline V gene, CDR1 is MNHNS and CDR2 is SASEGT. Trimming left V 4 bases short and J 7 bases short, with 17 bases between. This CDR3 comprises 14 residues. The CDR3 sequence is CASSVVTQNGEQYF. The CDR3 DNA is TGTGCCAGCAGTGTAGTGACCCAGAATGGGGAGCAGTACTTC.

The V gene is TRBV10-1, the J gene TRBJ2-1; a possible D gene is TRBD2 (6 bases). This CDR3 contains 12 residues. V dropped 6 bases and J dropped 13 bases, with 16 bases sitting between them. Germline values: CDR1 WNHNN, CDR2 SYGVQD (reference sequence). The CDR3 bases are TGCGCCAGCAGGGACCGGGGGTCCGAACAGTTCTTC. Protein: CASRDRGSEQFF.

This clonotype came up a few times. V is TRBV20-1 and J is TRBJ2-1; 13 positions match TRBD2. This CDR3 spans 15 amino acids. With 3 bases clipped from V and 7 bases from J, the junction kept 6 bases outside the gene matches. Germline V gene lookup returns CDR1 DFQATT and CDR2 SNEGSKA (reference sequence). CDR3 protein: CSARELAGGLNEQFF. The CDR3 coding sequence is TGCAGTGCTAGGGAACTAGCGGGGGGGCTAAATGAGCAGTTCTTC.

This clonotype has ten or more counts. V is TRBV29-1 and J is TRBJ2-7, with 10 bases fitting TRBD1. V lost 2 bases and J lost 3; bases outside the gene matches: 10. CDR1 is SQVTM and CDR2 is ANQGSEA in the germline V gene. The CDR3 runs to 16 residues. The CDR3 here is CSVELSGTGDFYEQYF. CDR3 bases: TGCAGCGTTGAATTATCCGGGACAGGGGACTTCTACGAGCAGTACTTC.

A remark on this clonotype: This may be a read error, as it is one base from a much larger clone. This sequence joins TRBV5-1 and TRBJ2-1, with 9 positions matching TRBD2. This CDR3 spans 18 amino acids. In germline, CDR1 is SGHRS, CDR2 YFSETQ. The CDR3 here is CASSSTEIAGVLYNGQFF. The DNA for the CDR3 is TGCGCCAGCAGCTCCACCGAAATAGCGGGGGTACTCTACAATGGGCAGTTCTTC.

The CDR3 sequence is CASSYGQGAIEQYF. The CDR3, as DNA: TGTGCCAGCAGCTATGGACAGGGGGCGATTGAGCAGTACTTC. The chain links TRBV7-6 to TRBJ2-7, with 11 nucleotides matching TRBD1. The CDR3 spans 14 residues. CDR1 and CDR2 from the germline V gene are SGHVS and FNYEAQ. V trimming: 4 bases; J trimming: 7 bases; junction bases outside the gene matches: 6.

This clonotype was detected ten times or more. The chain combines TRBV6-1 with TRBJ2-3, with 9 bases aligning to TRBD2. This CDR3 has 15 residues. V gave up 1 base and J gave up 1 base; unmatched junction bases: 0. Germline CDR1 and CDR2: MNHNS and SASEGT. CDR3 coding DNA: TGTGCCAGCAGTGAAGAGCGGGGGGGCACAGATACGCAGTATTTT. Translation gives CASSEERGGTDTQYF.

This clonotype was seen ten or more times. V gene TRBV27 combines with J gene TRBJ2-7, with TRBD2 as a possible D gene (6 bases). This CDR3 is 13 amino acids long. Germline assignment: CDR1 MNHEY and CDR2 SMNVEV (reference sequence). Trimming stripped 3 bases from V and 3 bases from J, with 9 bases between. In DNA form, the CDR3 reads TGTGCCAGCAGTTTCGGGCGGGACTACGAGCAGTACTTC. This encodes CASSFGRDYEQYF.

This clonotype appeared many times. The CDR3 spells CASSQVEGSEAFF. The CDR3 DNA reads TGTGCCAGCAGCCAAGTAGAAGGTTCTGAAGCTTTCTTT. The chain uses TRBV3-1 and TRBJ1-1; D is uncertain. Germline values: CDR1 LGHDT, CDR2 YNNKEL (reference sequence). CDR3 length: 13 amino acids. V shed 1 base and J shed 6 bases, with 9 bases lying between them.

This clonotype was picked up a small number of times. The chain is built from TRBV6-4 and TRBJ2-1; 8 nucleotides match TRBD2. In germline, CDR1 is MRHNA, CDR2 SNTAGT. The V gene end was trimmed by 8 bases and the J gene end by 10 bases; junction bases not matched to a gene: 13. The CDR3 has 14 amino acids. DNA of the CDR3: TGTGCCAGCCGCCCTCTTAGCGGGATTGGGGAGCAGTTCTTC. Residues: CASRPLSGIGEQFF.

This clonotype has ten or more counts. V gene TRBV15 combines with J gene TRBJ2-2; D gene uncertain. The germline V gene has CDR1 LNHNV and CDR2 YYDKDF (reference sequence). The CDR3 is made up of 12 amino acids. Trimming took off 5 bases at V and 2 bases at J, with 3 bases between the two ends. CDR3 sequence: CATSPNTGELFF. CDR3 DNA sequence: TGTGCCACCAGCCCTAACACCGGGGAGCTGTTTTTT.

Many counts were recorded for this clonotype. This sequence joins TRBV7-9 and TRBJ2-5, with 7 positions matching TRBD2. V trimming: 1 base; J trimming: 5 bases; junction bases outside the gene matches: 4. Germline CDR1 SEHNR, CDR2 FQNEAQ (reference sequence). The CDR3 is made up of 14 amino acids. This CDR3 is CASSLGGSGETQYF. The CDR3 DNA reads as TGTGCCAGCAGCTTAGGCGGGAGTGGGGAGACCCAGTACTTC.

The CDR3 DNA is TGTGCCAGCAGTTCTCTTGGGGCCCATGAGCAGTTCTTC. Residues: CASSSLGAHEQFF. This chain uses TRBV6-5 with TRBJ2-1; weak D call: TRBD1 (5 bases). V lost 4 bases to trimming and J lost 8 bases, with 12 bases between them. The CDR3 is made up of 13 amino acids. Germline V lookup: CDR1 MNHEY, CDR2 SVGAGI.

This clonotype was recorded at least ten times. CDR3 protein: CASSPLVMEDSGANVLTF. The CDR3 nucleotides are TGTGCCAGCAGCCCCCTCGTAATGGAGGACTCTGGGGCCAACGTCCTGACTTTC. V gene TRBV4-2 combines with J gene TRBJ2-6; the D gene is possibly TRBD2 (5 bases). The CDR3 has 18 amino acids. V was clipped by 4 bases and J by 0 bases, with 16 bases between them. Germline loops: CDR1 LGHNA, CDR2 YNFKEQ.

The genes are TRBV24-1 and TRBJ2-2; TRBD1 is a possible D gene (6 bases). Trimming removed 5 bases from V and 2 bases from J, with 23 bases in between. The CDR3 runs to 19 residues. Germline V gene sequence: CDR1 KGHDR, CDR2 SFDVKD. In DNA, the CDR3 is TGTGCCACCAGTGTGAGCAGCGACAGGATACACTATAACACCGGGGAGCTGTTTTTT. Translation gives CATSVSSDRIHYNTGELFF.

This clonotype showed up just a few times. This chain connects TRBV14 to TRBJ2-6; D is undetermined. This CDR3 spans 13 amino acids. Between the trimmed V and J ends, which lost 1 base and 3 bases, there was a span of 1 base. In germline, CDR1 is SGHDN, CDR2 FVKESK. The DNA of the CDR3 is TGTGCCAGCAGCCAAGTTGGGGCCAACGTCCTGACTTTC. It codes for CASSQVGANVLTF.

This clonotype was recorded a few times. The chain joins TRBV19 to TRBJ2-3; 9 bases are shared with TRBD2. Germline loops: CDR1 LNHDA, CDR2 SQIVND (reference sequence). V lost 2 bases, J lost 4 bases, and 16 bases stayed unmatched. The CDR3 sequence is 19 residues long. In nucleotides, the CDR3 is TGTGCCAGTAGTATACGATCGGATTATAGCGGGAGTTCTCCAGATACGCAGTATTTT. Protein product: CASSIRSDYSGSSPDTQYF.

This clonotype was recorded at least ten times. The CDR3 coding sequence is TGTGCCAGCACCCTAACGGAGGGGTATTATGGCTACACCTTC. Amino acid sequence: CASTLTEGYYGYTF. The chain carries TRBV12-3 or TRBV12-4 and TRBJ1-2, with D possibly being TRBD1 (5 bases). The CDR3 sequence is 14 residues long. V lost 7 bases to trimming and J lost 5 bases, with 17 bases between them.